These T cell receptor beta chains were read from a single sample in a study of cytomegalovirus exposure and HLA in healthy donors. Sequencing used immunoSEQ multiplex PCR; TCRdb keeps in-frame clones, though not all of them. The table shows 52,000 or so clones, with about 80% occurring only once. Sequenced material: PBMCs. These receptor sequences come from a female donor in good health and CMV-seronegative. CDR3s leave out the opening cysteine and the closing phenylalanine or tryptophan. Each record gives: V gene, CDR3 protein.

V: TRBV5-4; CDR3: ASSAGQGARGANVLT
V: TRBV7-9; CDR3: ASSLRHRGGNYGYT
V: TRBV11-2; CDR3: ASSPIGGYEQY
V: TRBV4-1; CDR3: ASSQDSAADEQF
V: TRBV5-6; CDR3: ASSLPAAGEQY
V: TRBV2; CDR3: ASSPRVGAVYTEAF
V: TRBV2; CDR3: ASSWAAGGASDTQY
V: TRBV7-2; CDR3: ASSLGTGSRQPQH
V: TRBV5-5; CDR3: ASSLRGTNVLT
V: TRBV7-6; CDR3: ASSLARRPGSGNTIY
V: TRBV5-1; CDR3: ASSFVRQRQGEQY
V: TRBV9; CDR3: ASSPGDPYGYT
V: TRBV6-1; CDR3: ASSVDSFNQPQH
V: TRBV29-1; CDR3: SVHLGQGETYGYT
V: TRBV4-3; CDR3: ASSQDGRGREAF
V: TRBV4-3; CDR3: ASSQEHRLNTEAF
V: TRBV6-1; CDR3: ASTTPPDRAEEQY
V: TRBV5-1; CDR3: ASSSDPGVAYEQY
V: TRBV5-1; CDR3: ASSLPGIYGYT
V: TRBV7-3; CDR3: ASSSPLVRVGTDTQY
V: TRBV4-1; CDR3: ASSQDQGRRGYT
V: TRBV27; CDR3: ASSLSGYSYEQY
V: TRBV5-1; CDR3: ASSRTQGGIYEQY
V: TRBV6-5; CDR3: ASSAGNQETQY
V: TRBV2; CDR3: ASRSNRGRVEKLF
V: TRBV6-5; CDR3: ASRPLGARGDTQY
V: TRBV19; CDR3: ASNSLTGVDTEAF
V: TRBV6-1; CDR3: ASSWTEKST
V: TRBV25-1; CDR3: ASSTSGGAGEQF
V: TRBV19; CDR3: ASSTQFRDTQY
V: TRBV5-1; CDR3: ASSLRDRYTGELF
V: TRBV6-1; CDR3: ASSEEQTATGELF
V: TRBV25-1; CDR3: ASTGSGTLAGNEQF
V: TRBV7-2; CDR3: ASSPDRGPYEQY
V: TRBV5-1; CDR3: ASSFRGPYEQY
V: TRBV6-6; CDR3: ATHFDRAYEQF
V: TRBV7-9; CDR3: ASSQSGQGYEQY
V: TRBV5-1; CDR3: ASSLSQGSYT
V: TRBV4-1; CDR3: ASSQDANTLSRY
V: TRBV4-2; CDR3: ASSPERGNTIY
V: TRBV6-4; CDR3: ASSPDRDGANVLT
V: TRBV6-5; CDR3: ASSYDTPAPLH
V: TRBV7-9; CDR3: ASGGVRTEAF
V: TRBV21-1; CDR3: ASSNGDRPNTGELF
V: TRBV28; CDR3: ASSPQTGGKGNTIY